This T cell receptor beta chain was observed in a study of blood T cell repertoires in COVID-19. Clones were read by immunoSEQ multiplex PCR, and TCRdb kept only the in-frame ones, dropping some. The sample has about 160,000 clones, roughly 85% seen once. Germline V lookup: CDR1 SGHRS, CDR2 YFSETQ. Trimming pared 4 bases from V and 2 bases from J, leaving 16 bases between. The CDR3 extends over 16 amino acids. The sequenced sample was peripheral blood. V is TRBV5-1 and J is TRBJ1-5, with a tentative D call TRBD1 (6 bases). This TCR derives from a human donor with acute or convalescent COVID-19. The donor label of this sample is uncertain. CDR3 in amino acids: CASSLLPRGGNQPQHF. The CDR3 DNA is TGCGCCAGCAGCCTACTACCCAGGGGTGGCAATCAGCCCCAGCATTTT.